The 15 T cell receptor beta chains listed next were all sequenced from one sample in a study of T cell clonality in common variable immunodeficiency. Profiled with immunoSEQ multiplex PCR; TCRdb holds only in-frame clones, not every one. The specimen has about 52,000 clones, none found just once. The sample consisted of peripheral blood mononuclear cells. The receptors originated from a person between 18 and 75 years old in good health.

This clone was recorded many times. This chain's CDR3 is CASLAIGTGELFF. The sequenced CDR3 bases are TGTGCCAGCCTAGCGATTGGAACCGGGGAG. V gene TRBV7-9 combines with J gene TRBJ2-2; D possibly corresponds to TRBD2 (6 bases). Read coverage stops 3 residues before the CDR3 terminus; the germline J gene supplies the remainder. Germline V lookup: CDR1 SEHNR, CDR2 FQNEAQ (reference sequence). This CDR3 region has 13 residues. V was trimmed by 8 bases and J by 5 bases, leaving 12 bases between them.

This clone occurred many times. The read terminates 3 residues before the CDR3 end, so the remaining end is supplied by the germline J gene. This sequence joins TRBV20-1 and TRBJ1-4; 9 nucleotides align to TRBD1. The CDR3 spans 15 residues. Trimming took 3 bases from V and 5 from J; bases not matched to a gene: 7. Germline lookup yields CDR1 DFQATT and CDR2 SNEGSKA (reference sequence). The part of the CDR3 DNA that was read is TGCAGTGCTAGTAGAGGGACAGGGAGGAATGAAAAA. It codes for CSASRGTGRNEK. The whole CDR3 sequence is CSASRGTGRNEKLFF.

This clone was counted many times. The missing CDR3 end, 3 residues past where the read stops, is filled in from the germline J gene. The chain employs TRBV18 and TRBJ1-4; 10 positions match TRBD1. Looked up from germline, CDR1 is KGHSH and CDR2 is LQKENI. This CDR3 has 19 amino acids. V shed 5 bases and J 0 bases; nucleotides not matched to a gene: 12. Incomplete CDR3 DNA: TGTGCCAGCTCATCCCGACAGGGGGCATTAGCCGCAACTAATGAAAAA. It translates to CASSSRQGALAATNEK. The CDR3 in its entirety is CASSSRQGALAATNEKLFF.

This clone was seen repeatedly, ten times or more. The observed sequence ends 3 residues before the CDR3 terminus, with the missing tail filled in from the germline J gene. The rearrangement joins TRBV7-2 to TRBJ2-5; D remains unclear. Germline V gives CDR1 SGHTA, CDR2 FQGNSA. The V and J ends lost 6 bases and 0 bases respectively, with 14 bases between them. The length of the CDR3 is 15 residues. The part of the CDR3 DNA that was read is TGTGCCAGCAGTCCCGACTGGAGCCACCAAGAGACC. Translated, it gives CASSPDWSHQET. From start to end, the CDR3 is CASSPDWSHQETQYF.

This clone was seen many times. The read halts 3 residues ahead of the CDR3 end, with the missing end drawn from the germline J gene. V usage is TRBV2 and J usage is TRBJ2-1; D may correspond to TRBD1 or TRBD2 (5 bases each). The CDR3 totals 14 residues. V was trimmed by 11 bases and J by 7 bases, leaving 21 bases between them. Germline V gene data show CDR1 as SNHLY and CDR2 as FYNNEI. The covered CDR3 bases are TGTGCCGGGAGATCGCTACGGGCAGGGAATGAG. This codes for CAGRSLRAGNE. The complete CDR3 sequence is CAGRSLRAGNEQFF.

In this sample, this clone turned up many times. The read gets to within 3 residues of the CDR3 end, and the germline J gene fills in the rest. The chain combines TRBV20-1 with TRBJ2-5; TRBD2 aligns across 9 bases. Looked up from germline, CDR1 is DFQATT and CDR2 is SNEGSKA (reference sequence). Losses at the gene ends were 7 bases for V and 5 bases for J; bases not matched to a gene: 5. There are 12 residues in the CDR3. The CDR3 region is CSGMAGGETQYF. CDR3 DNA, as far as it was read: TGCAGTGGGATGGCGGGAGGGGAGACC.

This clone was found many times. The sequenced fragment ends 3 residues before the CDR3 boundary, so the rest is inferred from the germline J gene. The chain recombines TRBV20-1 with TRBJ2-3; 7 bases align to TRBD1. The trim removed 5 bases at V and 4 bases at J, leaving 15 bases unmatched. This CDR3 spans 16 amino acids. Germline-derived CDR1 and CDR2 are DFQATT and SNEGSKA (reference sequence). The CDR3: CSALNWDSSRPDTQYF. The DNA read from the CDR3 is TGCAGTGCTTTAAACTGGGACAGCTCCCGTCCAGATACG.

This clone was picked up many times. The sequence runs out 3 residues before the end of the CDR3; the remainder is reconstructed from the germline J gene. The chain is built from TRBV7-9 and TRBJ2-1, with TRBD2 as a possible D gene (5 bases). Per germline, CDR1 SEHNR and CDR2 FQNEAQ (reference sequence). Trimming removed 5 bases from V and 7 bases from J, with 12 bases in between. This CDR3 is built from 13 residues. CDR3 DNA (partial): TGTGCCAGCAGCGAACGAACTAGAAATGAG. Its protein is CASSERTRNE. The CDR3 in full is CASSERTRNEQFF.

This clone was seen repeatedly, ten times or more. The read stops 3 residues short of the end of the CDR3; the missing end is completed from the germline J gene. The chain has TRBV13 and TRBJ2-1; 11 bases fit TRBD2. The V gene's germline CDR1 is PRHDT and CDR2 FYEKMQ (reference sequence). This CDR3 has 15 residues. Trimming cost V 3 bases and J 8 bases; bases outside gene matches: 6. The sequenced CDR3 bases are TGTGCCAGCAGCTTTTTAGCGGGGGGGAGCTATGAG. This codes for CASSFLAGGSYE. The CDR3 in its entirety is CASSFLAGGSYEQFF.

This clone was recorded at least ten times. Coverage ceases 3 residues before the CDR3 finishes, and the germline J gene fills in the end. The rearrangement uses TRBV7-2 and TRBJ2-5, with 8 bases lining up with TRBD2. Germline V lookup: CDR1 SGHTA, CDR2 FQGNSA. CDR3 length: 14 residues. V was pared by 0 bases and J by 5 bases, with 2 bases of the junction left unmatched. The part of the CDR3 DNA that was read is TGTGCCAGCAGCTTAGCAGCGGGAGATGAGACC. This codes for CASSLAAGDET. The full CDR3 sequence reads CASSLAAGDETQYF.

This clone showed up many times. The CDR3 end is not reached by the read, which stops 3 residues before it; the germline J gene fills it in. This chain links TRBV9 with TRBJ2-5; 9 bases line up with TRBD2. Trimming cost V 0 bases and J 0 bases; bases outside gene matches: 9. Germline V gene lookup returns CDR1 SGDLS and CDR2 YYNGEE. CDR3 length: 18 residues. The CDR3 protein is CASSVESGGPLYQETQYF. The sequenced CDR3 bases are TGTGCCAGCAGCGTAGAAAGCGGGGGGCCCCTGTACCAAGAGACC.

This clone was counted many times. The missing CDR3 end, 3 residues past where the read stops, is filled in from the germline J gene. This sequence joins TRBV7-8 and TRBJ2-3; 13 bases line up with TRBD2. This CDR3 contains 18 residues. Germline CDR1 is SGHVS and CDR2 is FQNEAQ. V was clipped by 6 bases and J by 4 bases; unmatched bases: 13. CDR3 protein: CASSLAGTSGIHSDTQYF. The sequenced CDR3 bases are TGTGCCAGCAGTCTAGCAGGGACTAGCGGGATACACTCAGATACG.

The sample holds many counts of this clone. The CDR3 extends 3 residues past the end of the read, so its final part is completed from the germline J gene. This chain uses TRBV6-2 or TRBV6-3 with TRBJ1-2; D unresolved. Germline V gene sequence: CDR1 MNHEY, CDR2 SVGEGT. The CDR3 extends over 11 amino acids. The CDR3 spells CASSFTYGYTF. CDR3 bases read: TGTGCCAGCAGTTTCACATACGGC.

This clone was counted ten times or more. The read halts 3 residues ahead of the CDR3 end, with the missing end drawn from the germline J gene. The chain recombines TRBV5-4 with TRBJ2-7; 7 bases map to TRBD2. Germline V gene lookup returns CDR1 SGHNT and CDR2 YYREEE (reference sequence). The CDR3 has 16 amino acids. With 0 bases clipped from V and 0 bases from J, the junction kept 6 bases outside the gene matches. The part of the CDR3 DNA that was read is TGTGCCAGCAGCTTGGAAAGGACTAGGAGCTCCTACGAG. It encodes CASSLERTRSSYE. Given in full, the CDR3 is CASSLERTRSSYEQYF.

Worth noting for this clone: This sequence may be a read error, since a much larger clone differs from it by one base. The read stops 3 residues short of the end of the CDR3; the missing end is completed from the germline J gene. The genes are TRBV5-1 and TRBJ2-5; TRBD2 agrees at 13 bases. The CDR3 covers 16 residues. Germline CDR1 reads SGHRS; CDR2 reads YFSETQ. The chain's CDR3 is CASSPRGLAGVDTQYF. The CDR3 DNA, read in part, is TGCGCCAGCAGCCCGCGAGGACTAGCGGGGGTAGATACC.